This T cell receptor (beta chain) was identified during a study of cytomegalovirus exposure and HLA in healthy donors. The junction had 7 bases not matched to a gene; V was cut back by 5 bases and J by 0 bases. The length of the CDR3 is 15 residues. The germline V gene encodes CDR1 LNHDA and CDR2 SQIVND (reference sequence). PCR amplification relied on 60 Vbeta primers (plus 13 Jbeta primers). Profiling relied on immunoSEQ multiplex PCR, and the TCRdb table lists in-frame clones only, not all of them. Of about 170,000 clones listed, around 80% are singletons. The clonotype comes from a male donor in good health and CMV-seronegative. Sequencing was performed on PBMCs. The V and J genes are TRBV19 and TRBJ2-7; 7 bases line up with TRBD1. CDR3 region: CASSPGQLSSYEQYF. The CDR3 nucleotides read TGTGCCAGTAGTCCGGGACAGTTGAGCTCCTACGAGCAGTACTTC.